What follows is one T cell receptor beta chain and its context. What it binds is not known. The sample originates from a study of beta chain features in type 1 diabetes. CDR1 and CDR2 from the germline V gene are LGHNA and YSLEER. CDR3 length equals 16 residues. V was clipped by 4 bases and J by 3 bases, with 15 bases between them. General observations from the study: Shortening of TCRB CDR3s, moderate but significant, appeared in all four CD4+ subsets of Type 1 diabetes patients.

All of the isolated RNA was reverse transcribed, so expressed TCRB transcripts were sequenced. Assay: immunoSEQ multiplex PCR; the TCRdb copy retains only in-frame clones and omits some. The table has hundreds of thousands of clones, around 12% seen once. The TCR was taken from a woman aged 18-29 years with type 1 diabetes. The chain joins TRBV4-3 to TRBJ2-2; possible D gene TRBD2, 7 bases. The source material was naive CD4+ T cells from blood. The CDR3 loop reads CASSPREGGDTGELFF. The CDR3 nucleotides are TGCGCCAGCAGCCCGAGGGAGGGGGGCGACACCGGGGAGCTGTTTTTT.